The clone carrying this T cell receptor (beta chain) has only a few counts. The antigen is undetermined. The data were taken from a study of T cells in localized non-small cell lung cancer. Measured with immunoSEQ multiplex PCR; TCRdb has only the in-frame clones, and not every one. The repertoire consists of some 33,000 clones, with about 80% occurring once and the leading ten covering around 16%. Study-level results: Since sequencing was restricted to only one region of the tumor, intratumor heterogeneity remains a possibility. Adjacent uninvolved lung tissue had the highest T cell clonality, exceeding tumor. Paired adjacent lung recovered a median approximately 62 of the top 100 tumor clones.

This material consisted of peripheral blood, taken before any cancer treatment. This TCR came from a male donor at least 60 years old with stage III squamous cell lung carcinoma.

CDR3 sequence (DNA): TGTGCCAGCAGACTAGCGGACTACAATGAGCAGTTCTTC. Its translation is CASRLADYNEQFF. The genes are TRBV7-8 and TRBJ2-1; 8 bases map to TRBD2. Trimming removed 6 bases from V and 3 bases from J; junction bases left unmatched: 1. Germline CDR1 and CDR2: SGHVS and FQNEAQ. The CDR3 is 13 residues long. The full variable domain, completed using reference TRBV7-8 and TRBJ2-1, is GAGVSQSPRYKVAKRGQDVALRCDPISGHVSLFWYQQALGQGPEFLTYFQNEAQLDKSGLPSDRFFAERPEGSVSTLKIQRTQQEDSAVYLCASRLADYNEQFFGPGTRLTVL.